These 20 T cell receptor beta chains originate from one sample sequenced in a study of T cells in Graves' hyperthyroidism and ophthalmopathy. RNA transcripts gave rise to amplified TCR beta CDR3 regions. When the TCR CDR3 underwent first-round RT-PCR, the HTBI primer set was used. One entry per CDR3 protein, called by TCRdb with MiXCR from the multiplex PCR reads. The sample lists about 360,000 distinct CDR3 sequences, roughly 25% occurring once. The sample consisted of blood. Source of these receptors: a man in his forties or fifties with Graves' hyperthyroidism.

This clonotype was picked up a small number of times. With a much larger clone just one base away, this may be a read error. The chain is built from TRBV7-2 and TRBJ2-3; D is unclear. The CDR3 is 17 amino acids. Germline V CDR1 and CDR2: SGHTA, FQGNSA. In nucleotides, the CDR3 is TGTGCCAGCAGTTTAGGGTGGCAGGAGTACCTCACAGATACGCAGTATTTT. Translated, it gives CASSLGWQEYLTDTQYF.

The chain is built from TRBV19 and TRBJ2-7; 11 nucleotides agree with TRBD2. CDR3 length: 15 amino acids. The trim removed 0 bases at V and 6 bases at J, leaving 4 bases unmatched. CDR1 and CDR2 (germline): LNHDA, SQIVND (reference sequence). The CDR3 nucleotides are TGTGCCAGTAGTATAGACGGGACTAGCGGTAGCGAGCAGTACTTC. Translation: CASSIDGTSGSEQYF.

The CDR3 is CASSLSKTVSNYEQYF. Here the CDR3 DNA reads TGTGCCAGCAGTTTATCAAAAACAGTTTCGAACTACGAGCAGTACTTC. The rearrangement joins TRBV27 to TRBJ2-7; D uncertain. The CDR3 spans 16 residues. Germline V gene data show CDR1 as MNHEY and CDR2 as SMNVEV (reference sequence). The V gene lost 0 bases and the J gene lost 3 bases, with 15 bases spanning the gap.

This clonotype was observed a handful of times. The chain has TRBV18 and TRBJ1-1; D remains ambiguous. Germline loops: CDR1 KGHSH, CDR2 LQKENI. This CDR3 contains 14 residues. V shed 2 bases and J shed 5 bases, with 12 bases lying between them. The CDR3 DNA follows: TGTGCCAGCTCACCAGATTCCGTAGGGACTGAAGCTTTCTTT. This encodes CASSPDSVGTEAFF.

There are a few counts of this clonotype. This chain links TRBV19 with TRBJ1-5; tentatively, D is TRBD1 (6 bases). Germline V gives CDR1 LNHDA, CDR2 SQIVND (reference sequence). This CDR3 contains 18 residues. The V gene lost 3 bases and the J gene lost 5 bases, with 23 bases spanning the gap. CDR3 sequence reads: CASSMSSGGATPHQPQHF. The CDR3 nucleotides are TGTGCCAGTAGTATGAGTTCGGGGGGCGCTACCCCTCATCAGCCCCAGCATTTT.

This clonotype came up a few times. V usage is TRBV18 and J usage is TRBJ1-1; D not resolved. The germline V gene has CDR1 KGHSH and CDR2 LQKENI. This CDR3 region has 11 residues. Trimming removed 3 bases from V and 7 bases from J, with 6 bases in between. The CDR3 nucleotides are TGTGCCAGCTCACCCGGTCGTGAAGCTTTCTTT. Its protein product is CASSPGREAFF.

CDR3 sequence (DNA): TGTGCCAGTAGTACTGTGAGGGGGATTGGCTACAATGAGCAGTTCTTC. This gives the protein CASSTVRGIGYNEQFF. The chain uses TRBV19 and TRBJ2-1, with TRBD1 as a possible D gene (6 bases). The germline V gene encodes CDR1 LNHDA and CDR2 SQIVND (reference sequence). V was pared by 4 bases and J by 3 bases, with 16 bases between. The CDR3 sequence is 16 residues long.

This chain joins TRBV6-2 or TRBV6-3 and TRBJ1-5; 10 bases map to TRBD1. Per the germline V gene, CDR1 is MNHEY and CDR2 is SVGEGT. CDR3 length equals 16 residues. J lost 4 bases, V lost 5 bases, and 8 bases had no gene match. This CDR3 reads CASSARQGAVNQPQHF. CDR3 sequence (DNA): TGTGCCAGCAGTGCCCGACAGGGGGCTGTTAATCAGCCCCAGCATTTT.

Only a few counts were recorded for this clonotype. The chain carries TRBV15 and TRBJ2-5; D gene uncertain. From germline, CDR1 is LNHNV and CDR2 YYDKDF (reference sequence). V lost 0 bases and J lost 7, with 6 bases in between. The CDR3 has 12 amino acids. As DNA, the CDR3 is TGTGCCACCAGCAGAGATCCAACGACCCAGTACTTC. Amino acid sequence: CATSRDPTTQYF.

This sequence joins TRBV19 and TRBJ1-4; D is unclear. Germline CDR1 reads LNHDA; CDR2 reads SQIVND (reference sequence). This CDR3 spans 13 amino acids. V lost 6 bases, J lost 2 bases, and 7 bases lay in between. The CDR3 reads CASSPSTNEKLFF. In nucleotides, the CDR3 is TGTGCCAGTAGCCCTTCGACTAATGAAAAACTGTTTTTT. Supplemented by reference TRBV19 and TRBJ1-4, the full variable domain reads DGGITQSPKYLFRKEGQNVTLSCEQNLNHDAMYWYRQDPGQGLRLIYYSQIVNDFQKGDIAEGYSVSREKKESFPLTVTSAQKNPTAFYLCASSPSTNEKLFFGSGTQLSVL.

Only a few counts were recorded for this clonotype. The V gene is TRBV25-1, the J gene TRBJ2-1; D is undetermined. Germline-derived CDR1 and CDR2 are MGHDK and SYGVNS. Trimming left V 1 base short and J 2 bases short, with 6 bases between. The CDR3 runs to 14 residues. The CDR3 DNA reads TGTGCCAGCAGTGAATGGACGGCCTACAATGAGCAGTTCTTC. Residues: CASSEWTAYNEQFF.

This chain joins TRBV11-2 and TRBJ1-2; no clear D. The CDR3 length is 12 residues. V lost 5 bases, J lost 7 bases, and 11 bases lay in between. The germline V gene has CDR1 SGHAT and CDR2 FQNNGV. The CDR3 DNA is TGTGCCAGCAGCGCAGCAAGGAGTGGCTACACCTTC. Its translation is CASSAARSGYTF.

The rearrangement links TRBV6-1 to TRBJ1-1; the D gene is possibly TRBD1 (5 bases). CDR1 and CDR2 (germline): MNHNS, SASEGT. V gave up 6 bases and J gave up 5 bases, with 10 bases separating them. There are 12 residues in the CDR3. Here the CDR3 reads CASRETETEAFF. The CDR3 DNA reads as TGTGCCAGCAGAGAGACAGAGACTGAAGCTTTCTTT.

This clonotype was counted only a few times. The V gene is TRBV20-1, the J gene TRBJ2-1; no clear D gene. This CDR3 has 11 residues. Per the germline V gene, CDR1 is DFQATT and CDR2 is SNEGSKA (reference sequence). Trimming removed 7 bases at V and 7 bases at J, with 11 bases between. The CDR3 DNA reads as TGCAGTGTTTTGGACGGGAATGAGCAGTTCTTC. This gives the protein CSVLDGNEQFF.

This chain connects TRBV18 to TRBJ2-7; D might be TRBD1 or TRBD2, each matching 5 bases. The ends were cut back, 4 bases at V and 5 bases at J, with 12 bases in the middle. Looked up from germline, CDR1 is KGHSH and CDR2 is LQKENI. The CDR3 is 13 residues long. The CDR3 loop reads CASSLNRDDEQYF. CDR3 coding DNA: TGTGCCAGCTCACTCAACCGGGACGACGAGCAGTACTTC.

This clonotype appeared a few times. The chain is built from TRBV2 and TRBJ2-1, with no clear D. V lost 1 base to trimming and J lost 4 bases, with 11 bases between them. Germline values: CDR1 SNHLY, CDR2 FYNNEI. The CDR3 is made up of 15 amino acids. CDR3 DNA sequence: TGTGCCAGCAGTGAAGGTAAAGGGTGGTACAATGAGCAGTTCTTC. Encoded protein: CASSEGKGWYNEQFF.

This CDR3 is CASSQEGGGQYNEQFF. CDR3 in DNA: TGTGCCAGCAGCCAAGAGGGGGGAGGCCAGTACAATGAGCAGTTCTTC. The chain is built from TRBV4-2 and TRBJ2-1; tentative D call: TRBD2 (6 bases). The V and J ends lost 0 bases and 4 bases respectively, with 13 bases between them. Germline loops: CDR1 LGHNA, CDR2 YNFKEQ. The CDR3 contains 16 residues.

This clonotype was counted a few times. The CDR3 region has the DNA TGTGCCAGCAGCAGGGGACAGAGCATGAACACTGAAGCTTTCTTT. This translates into CASSRGQSMNTEAFF. This chain uses TRBV5-5 with TRBJ1-1; 7 bases agree with TRBD1. With 4 bases clipped from V and 0 bases from J, the junction kept 6 bases outside the gene matches. From germline, CDR1 is SGHKS and CDR2 YYEKEE (reference sequence). The CDR3 runs 15 residues.

The chain uses TRBV5-8 and TRBJ1-5, with D possibly being TRBD1 (6 bases). The CDR3 consists of 13 residues. Trimming took 4 bases from V and 6 from J, leaving 11 bases between them. The V gene's germline CDR1 is SGHTS and CDR2 YDEGEE. The CDR3 is CASSQEGGQPQHF. CDR3 sequence (DNA): TGTGCCAGCAGCCAGGAGGGGGGTCAGCCCCAGCATTTT.

This clonotype was seen more than once but under ten times. The chain uses TRBV20-1 and TRBJ2-1, with no clear D. From germline, CDR1 is DFQATT and CDR2 SNEGSKA (reference sequence). This CDR3 has 11 amino acids. The ends were cut back, 1 base at V and 5 bases at J, with 3 bases in the middle. This CDR3 reads CSARADNEQFF. CDR3 coding DNA: TGCAGTGCTAGAGCGGACAATGAGCAGTTCTTC.